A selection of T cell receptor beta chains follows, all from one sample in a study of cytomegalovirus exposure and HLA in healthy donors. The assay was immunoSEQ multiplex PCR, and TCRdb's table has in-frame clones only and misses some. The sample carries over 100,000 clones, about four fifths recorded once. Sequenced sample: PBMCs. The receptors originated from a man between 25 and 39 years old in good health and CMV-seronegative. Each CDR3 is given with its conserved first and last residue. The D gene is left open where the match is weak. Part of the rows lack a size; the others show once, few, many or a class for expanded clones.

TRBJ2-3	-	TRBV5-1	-	TGCGCCAGCAGCTTGGCTGGTCCCACGGCAGATACGCAGTATTTT	CASSLAGPTADTQYF
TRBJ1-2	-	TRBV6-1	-	TGTGCCAGCAGTGAGTTTCTCTATGGCTACACCTTC	CASSEFLYGYTF
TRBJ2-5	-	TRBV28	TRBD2	TGTGCCAGCAGGACGCGGGGGGCCCTGGAGACCCAGTACTTC	CASRTRGALETQYF
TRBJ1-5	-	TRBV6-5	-	TGTGCCAGCAGCCTCGGCGGGGATCAGCCCCAGCATTTT	CASSLGGDQPQHF
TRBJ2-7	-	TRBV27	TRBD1	TGTGCCAGCAGTCCTTACGGACAGGGCGAAGAGCAGTACTTC	CASSPYGQGEEQYF
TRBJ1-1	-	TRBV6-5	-	TGTGCCAGCAGCCGAACGGGACAAAGGACTGAAGCTTTCTTT	CASSRTGQRTEAFF
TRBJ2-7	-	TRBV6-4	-	TGTGCCATGATGGACAGTGGCGAAACTTACGAGCAGTACTTC	CAMMDSGETYEQYF
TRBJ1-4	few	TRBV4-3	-	TGCGCCAGCAGCCAAGAGCTGGGGCTCATTAATGAAAAACTGTTTTTT	CASSQELGLINEKLFF
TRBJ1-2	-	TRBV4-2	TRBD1	TGTGCCAGCAGCCAAGAGAGCGGTAGGGGGCCTGACTATGGCTACACCTTC	CASSQESGRGPDYGYTF
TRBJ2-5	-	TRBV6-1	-	TGTGCCAGCAGTGATTGGTTTACGGGAGAGACCCAGTACTTC	CASSDWFTGETQYF
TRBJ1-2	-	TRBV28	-	TGTGCCAGCAGTCCTCGGGGGACTTATGGCTACACCTTC	CASSPRGTYGYTF
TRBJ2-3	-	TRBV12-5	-	TGTGCTAGTGGTTTGGTAAGACTAGGGAAAACAGATACGCAGTATTTT	CASGLVRLGKTDTQYF
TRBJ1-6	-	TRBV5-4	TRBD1	TGTGCCAGCAGCTTTCGGACAGGGACCCAATCTTGGTCACCCCTCCACTTT	CASSFRTGTQSWSPLHF
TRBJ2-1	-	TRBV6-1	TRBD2	TGTGCCAGCACGATGGCGGGAGTTGCGTATAATGAGCAGTTCTTC	CASTMAGVAYNEQFF
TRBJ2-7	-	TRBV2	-	TGTGCCAGCAGCGGACAGAACTACGAGCAGTACTTC	CASSGQNYEQYF
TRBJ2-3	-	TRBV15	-	TGTGCCACCAGCACGGGGGACAGTGGCACAGATACGCAGTATTTT	CATSTGDSGTDTQYF
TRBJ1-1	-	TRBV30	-	TGTGCCTGGGGTGGCAGGGGCCCGAACACTGAAGCTTTCTTT	CAWGGRGPNTEAFF
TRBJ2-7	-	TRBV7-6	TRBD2	TGTGCCAGCAGCTCATTAGCGGGACCTATTCCCTACGAGCAGTACTTC	CASSSLAGPIPYEQYF
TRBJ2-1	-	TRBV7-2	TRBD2	TGTGCCAGCAGCATTAGCGGGGGGGGAACCAATGAGCAGTTCTTC	CASSISGGGTNEQFF
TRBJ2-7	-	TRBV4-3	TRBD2	TGCGCCAGCAGCCGGAATGCCGGGACTAGCGGGGGGAACGAGCAGTACTTC	CASSRNAGTSGGNEQYF
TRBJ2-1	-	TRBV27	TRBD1	TGTGCCAGCAGCCCTTCTCCGGGACAGGGAAGGTCAAGGTCCTACAATGAGCAGTTCTTC	CASSPSPGQGRSRSYNEQFF
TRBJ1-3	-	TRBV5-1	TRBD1	TGCGCCAGCAGCCGGGGGACAGGAGCTGGAAACACCATATATTTT	CASSRGTGAGNTIYF
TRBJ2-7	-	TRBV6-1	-	TGTGCCAGCACCCAGGCAGGGACATCTTCCTACGAGCAGTACTTC	CASTQAGTSSYEQYF
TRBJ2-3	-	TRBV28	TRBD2	TGTGCCAGCAGTGCTTCACTAGCGGGGGGGCAAGATACGCAGTATTTT	CASSASLAGGQDTQYF
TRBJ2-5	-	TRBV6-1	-	TGTGCCAGCAGTGAAGAGACACTGTACCAAGAGACCCAGTACTTC	CASSEETLYQETQYF
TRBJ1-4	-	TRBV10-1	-	TGCGCCAGCAGTGGGAGGGCTCGGGAAAAACTGTTTTTT	CASSGRAREKLFF
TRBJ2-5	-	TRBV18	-	TGTGCCAGCTCACCAAGGACAGGAGGGGAGACCCAGTACTTC	CASSPRTGGETQYF
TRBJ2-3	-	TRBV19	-	TGTGCCAGTAGTGTGGGGCACACAGATACGCAGTATTTT	CASSVGHTDTQYF
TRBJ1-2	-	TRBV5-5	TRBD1	TGTGCCAGCAGCAGGGGACAGGGGGCGCGCGGCTACACCTTC	CASSRGQGARGYTF
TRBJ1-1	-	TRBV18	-	TGTGCCAGCTCACCCCCAGGGCCCACTGAAGCTTTCTTT	CASSPPGPTEAFF
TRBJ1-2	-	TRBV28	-	TGTGCCAGCAGTTCCCAGACAGGTCGCGGCTACACCTTC	CASSSQTGRGYTF
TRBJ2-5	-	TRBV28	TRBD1	TGTGCCAGCAGTCCATACAGGGGCGGAGAAGAGACCCAGTACTTC	CASSPYRGGEETQYF
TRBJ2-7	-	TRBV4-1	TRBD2	TGCGCCAGCAGCCCGGCTAGCGGGGGCCCCTCAGAGCAGTACTTC	CASSPASGGPSEQYF
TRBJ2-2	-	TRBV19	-	TGTGCCAGTAGTCTTAACACCGGGGAGCTGTTTTTT	CASSLNTGELFF
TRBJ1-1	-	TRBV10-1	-	TGCGCCAGCAGTGTGACAGTGAACACTGAAGCTTTCTTT	CASSVTVNTEAFF
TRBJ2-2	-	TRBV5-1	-	TGCGCCAGCAGCTATCTCGCGTCGCTGAACACCGGGGAGCTGTTTTTT	CASSYLASLNTGELFF
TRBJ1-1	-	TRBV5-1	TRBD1	TGCGCCAGCAGCTTGGTAACAGGGGCTAACACTGAAGCTTTCTTT	CASSLVTGANTEAFF
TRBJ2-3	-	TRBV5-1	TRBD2	TGCGCCAGCAGCTTGAATGGGAGGGGACCAGATACGCAGTATTTT	CASSLNGRGPDTQYF
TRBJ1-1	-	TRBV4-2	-	TGTGCCAGCCGCACAAACACTGAAGCTTTCTTT	CASRTNTEAFF
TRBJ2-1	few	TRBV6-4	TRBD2	TGTGCCAGCAGTGAAGGAGCGGGGGGCTACAATGAGCAGTTCTTC	CASSEGAGGYNEQFF
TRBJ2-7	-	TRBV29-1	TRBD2	TGCAGCGTTGAAGGGCTAGCGGGAGGCGAGCAGTACTTC	CSVEGLAGGEQYF
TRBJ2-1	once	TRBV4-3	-	TGCGCCAGCAGCCAACGTTTATTTCAGGAGCAGTTCTTC	CASSQRLFQEQFF
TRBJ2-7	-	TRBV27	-	TGTGCCAGCAGTTTAGCCCGCCAGGCCTACGAGCAGTACTTC	CASSLARQAYEQYF
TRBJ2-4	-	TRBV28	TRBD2	TGTGCCAGCAGTTCCTTAAGCGGCGGGGGAGCCAAAAACATTCAGTACTTC	CASSSLSGGGAKNIQYF
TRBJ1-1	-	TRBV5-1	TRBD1	TGCGCCAGCAGCTTCCAGCCCCCCGGGACAGGGTACGGTACTGAAGCTTTCTTT	CASSFQPPGTGYGTEAFF
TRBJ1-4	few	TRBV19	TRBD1	TGTGCCAGTAGTATCATCGACAGGGGGACATCTAATGAAAAACTGTTTTTT	CASSIIDRGTSNEKLFF
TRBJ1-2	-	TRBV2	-	TGTGCCAGCAGTGGGGGGCCGCTTAACTATGGCTACACCTTC	CASSGGPLNYGYTF
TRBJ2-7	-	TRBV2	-	TGTGCCAGCTCCCGAAACGGCGTCGGGTACGGCGAGCAGTACTTC	CASSRNGVGYGEQYF
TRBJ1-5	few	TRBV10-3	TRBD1	TGTGCCATCGGGACAGGCGACAATCAGCCCCAGCATTTT	CAIGTGDNQPQHF
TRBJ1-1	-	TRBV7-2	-	TGTGCCAGCACCCGACAAGTGGACACTGAAGCTTTCTTT	CASTRQVDTEAFF
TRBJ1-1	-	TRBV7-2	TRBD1	TGTGCCAGCAGCCGATACCTCAGGGACAGCGAAGCTTTCTTT	CASSRYLRDSEAFF
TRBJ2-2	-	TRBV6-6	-	TGTGCCAGCAAGAAAGGACAGCAGAACACCGGGGAGCTGTTTTTT	CASKKGQQNTGELFF
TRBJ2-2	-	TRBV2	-	TGTGCCAGCAGTGAATCGGCAGGGGCCACGAACACCGGGGAGCTGTTTTTT	CASSESAGATNTGELFF